There are a few counts of the clone carrying this T cell receptor (beta chain). The CDR3 covers 14 residues. The germline CDR1 and CDR2 sequences are GTSNPN and SVGIG (reference sequence). The V and J ends lost 6 bases and 5 bases, in that order; junction bases with no gene match: 8. These data originate in a study of cytomegalovirus exposure and HLA in healthy donors. PCR used 60 Vbeta primers and 13 Jbeta primers. Using immunoSEQ multiplex PCR, the repertoire was profiled, and TCRdb retains in-frame clones only, with some absent. In the table there are some 97,000 clones, approximately 72% of which are singletons.

This sequence joins TRBV30 and TRBJ2-3, with 10 nucleotides matching TRBD2. Sequences were obtained from PBMCs. This clonotype originated in a male donor in good health and CMV-seropositive. The chain's CDR3 is CACLLAGNIDTQYF. CDR3 nucleotide sequence: TGTGCCTGCTTACTAGCGGGGAATATAGATACGCAGTATTTT.